This T cell receptor (beta chain) was sequenced during a study of shared clonotypes between healthy human individuals. The assay was immunoSEQ multiplex PCR, and TCRdb's table has in-frame clones only and misses some. The sample shows fewer than 500,000 clones, about three quarters of them seen only once. The V gene end was trimmed by 0 bases and the J gene end by 5 bases; junction bases not matched to a gene: 2. CDR3 size: 14 residues. Per the germline V gene, CDR1 is MNHNY and CDR2 is SVGAGI (reference sequence). The clonotype originates from a woman aged 40-49 years in good health. Some clones in this sample may be carry-over from other donors' samples. Sequencing input: PBMCs. This chain connects TRBV6-6 to TRBJ2-5, with TRBD1 matching over 8 bases. CDR3 sequence: CASSYSRQGETQYF. DNA of the CDR3: TGTGCCAGCAGTTACTCGAGACAGGGGGAGACCCAGTACTTC.